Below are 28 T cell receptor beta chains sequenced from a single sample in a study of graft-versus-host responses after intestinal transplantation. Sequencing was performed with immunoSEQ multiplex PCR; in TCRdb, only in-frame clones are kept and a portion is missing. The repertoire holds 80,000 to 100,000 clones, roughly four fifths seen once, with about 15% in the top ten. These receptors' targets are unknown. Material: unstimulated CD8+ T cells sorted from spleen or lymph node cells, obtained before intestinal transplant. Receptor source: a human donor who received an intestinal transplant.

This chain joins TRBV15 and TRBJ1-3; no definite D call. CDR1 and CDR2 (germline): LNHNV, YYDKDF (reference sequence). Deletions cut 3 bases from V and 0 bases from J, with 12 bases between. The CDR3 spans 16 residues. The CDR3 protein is CATSSPDVPSGNTIYF. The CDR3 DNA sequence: TGTGCCACCAGCAGCCCGGACGTTCCCTCTGGAAACACCATATATTTT.

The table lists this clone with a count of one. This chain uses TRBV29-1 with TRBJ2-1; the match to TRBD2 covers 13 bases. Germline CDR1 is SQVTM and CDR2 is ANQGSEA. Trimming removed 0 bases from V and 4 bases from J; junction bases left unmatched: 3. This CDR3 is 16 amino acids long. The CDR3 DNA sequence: TGCAGCGTTGAAGATCCGACTAGCGGGAGGTACAATGAGCAGTTCTTC. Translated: CSVEDPTSGRYNEQFF.

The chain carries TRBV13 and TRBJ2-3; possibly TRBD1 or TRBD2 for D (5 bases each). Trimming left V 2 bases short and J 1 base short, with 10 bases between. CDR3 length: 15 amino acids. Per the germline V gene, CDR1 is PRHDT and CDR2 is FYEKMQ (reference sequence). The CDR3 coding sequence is TGTGCCAGCAGCTTATGGGACCCCCGCACAGATACGCAGTATTTT. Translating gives CASSLWDPRTDTQYF. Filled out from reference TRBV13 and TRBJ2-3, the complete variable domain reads AAGVIQSPRHLIKEKRETATLKCYPIPRHDTVYWYQQGPGQDPQFLISFYEKMQSDKGSIPDRFSAQQFSDYHSELNMSSLELGDSALYFCASSLWDPRTDTQYFGPGTRLTVL.

CDR3 protein: CASSPRGDSSTDTQYF. DNA for the CDR3: TGTGCCAGCAGCCCCAGAGGGGACTCTAGCACAGATACGCAGTATTTT. The chain is built from TRBV11-2 and TRBJ2-3, with D possibly TRBD2 on 6 matching bases. Germline CDR1 and CDR2: SGHAT and FQNNGV. Trimming shortened V by 5 bases and J by 0 bases, and 15 bases separated the two germline ends. The CDR3 has 16 amino acids.

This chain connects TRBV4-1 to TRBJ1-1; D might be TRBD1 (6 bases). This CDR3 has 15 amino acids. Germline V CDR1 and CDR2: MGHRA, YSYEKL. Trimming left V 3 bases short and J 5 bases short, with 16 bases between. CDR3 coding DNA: TGCGCCAGCAGCCAGGACGGGGGGCACGGGACTGAAGCTTTCTTT. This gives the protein CASSQDGGHGTEAFF.

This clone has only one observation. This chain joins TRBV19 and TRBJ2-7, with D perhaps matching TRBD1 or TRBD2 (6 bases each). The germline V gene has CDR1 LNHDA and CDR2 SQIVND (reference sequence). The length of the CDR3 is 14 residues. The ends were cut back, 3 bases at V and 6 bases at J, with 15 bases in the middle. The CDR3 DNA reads TGTGCCAGTAGTATGGTGGGGGGCCCGGGCGAGCAGTACTTC. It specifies CASSMVGGPGEQYF.

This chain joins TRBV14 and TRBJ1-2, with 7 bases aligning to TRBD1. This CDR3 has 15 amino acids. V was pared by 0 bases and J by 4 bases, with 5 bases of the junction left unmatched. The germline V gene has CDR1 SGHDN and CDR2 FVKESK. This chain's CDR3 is CASSQDRAGGYGYTF. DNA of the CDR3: TGTGCCAGCAGCCAAGATCGTGCAGGGGGCTATGGCTACACCTTC.

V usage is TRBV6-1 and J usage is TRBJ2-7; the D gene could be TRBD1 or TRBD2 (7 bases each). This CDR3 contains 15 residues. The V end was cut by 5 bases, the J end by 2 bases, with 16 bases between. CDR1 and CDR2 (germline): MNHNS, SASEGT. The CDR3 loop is CASSNRQGGPYEQYF. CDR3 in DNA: TGTGCCAGCAGTAACCGACAGGGAGGGCCCTACGAGCAGTACTTC.

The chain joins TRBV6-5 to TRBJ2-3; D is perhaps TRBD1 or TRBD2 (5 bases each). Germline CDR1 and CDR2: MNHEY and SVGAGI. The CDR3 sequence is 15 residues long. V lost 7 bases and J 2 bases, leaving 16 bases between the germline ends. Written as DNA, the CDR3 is TGTGCCAGCACCGAGGGGCGGCGTACCACAGATACGCAGTATTTT. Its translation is CASTEGRRTTDTQYF.

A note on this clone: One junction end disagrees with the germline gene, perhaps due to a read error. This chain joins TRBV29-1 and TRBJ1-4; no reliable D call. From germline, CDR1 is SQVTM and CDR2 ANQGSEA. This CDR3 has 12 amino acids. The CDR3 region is CSVEVRRAKTVF. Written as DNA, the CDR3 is TGCAGCGTTGAAGTCCGACGGGCCAAAACTGTTTTT.

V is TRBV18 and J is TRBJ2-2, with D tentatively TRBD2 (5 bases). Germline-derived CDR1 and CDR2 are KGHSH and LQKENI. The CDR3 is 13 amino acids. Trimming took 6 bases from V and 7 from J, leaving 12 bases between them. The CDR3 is CASSRTGSGELFF. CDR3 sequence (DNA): TGTGCCAGCTCCCGGACTGGCAGCGGGGAGCTGTTTTTT.

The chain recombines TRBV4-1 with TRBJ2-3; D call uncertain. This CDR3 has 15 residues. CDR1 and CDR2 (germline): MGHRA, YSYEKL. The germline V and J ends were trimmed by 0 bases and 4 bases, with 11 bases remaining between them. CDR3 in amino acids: CASSQDPTFPDTQYF. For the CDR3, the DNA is TGCGCCAGCAGCCAAGATCCGACTTTCCCAGATACGCAGTATTTT.

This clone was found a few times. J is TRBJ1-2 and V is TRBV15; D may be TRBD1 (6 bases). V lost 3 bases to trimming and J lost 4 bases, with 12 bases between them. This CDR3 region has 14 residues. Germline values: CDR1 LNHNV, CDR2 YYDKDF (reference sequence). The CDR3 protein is CATSSGGGAYGYTF. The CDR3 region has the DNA TGTGCCACCAGCAGCGGAGGGGGGGCCTATGGCTACACCTTC.

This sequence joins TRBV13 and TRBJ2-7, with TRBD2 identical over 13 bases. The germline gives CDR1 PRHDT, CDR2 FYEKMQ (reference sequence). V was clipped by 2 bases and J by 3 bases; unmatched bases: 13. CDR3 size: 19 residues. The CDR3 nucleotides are TGTGCCAGCAGCTTATCCCCACTAGCGGGAGGGGATCGGTTCTACGAGCAGTACTTC. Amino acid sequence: CASSLSPLAGGDRFYEQYF.

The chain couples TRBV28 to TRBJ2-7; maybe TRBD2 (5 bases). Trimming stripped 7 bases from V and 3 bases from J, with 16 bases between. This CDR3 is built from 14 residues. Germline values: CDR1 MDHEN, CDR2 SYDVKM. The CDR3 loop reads CASTPGTSGYEQYF. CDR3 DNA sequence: TGTGCCAGCACCCCAGGAACTAGTGGCTACGAGCAGTACTTC.

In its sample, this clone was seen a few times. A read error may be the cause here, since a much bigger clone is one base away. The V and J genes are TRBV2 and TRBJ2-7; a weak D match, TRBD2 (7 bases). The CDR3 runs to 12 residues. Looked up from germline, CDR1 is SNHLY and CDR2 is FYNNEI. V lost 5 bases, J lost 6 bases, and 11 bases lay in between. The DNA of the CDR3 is TGTGCCAGCAGTCCGGGGGGCCTCGAGCAGTACTTC. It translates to CASSPGGLEQYF.

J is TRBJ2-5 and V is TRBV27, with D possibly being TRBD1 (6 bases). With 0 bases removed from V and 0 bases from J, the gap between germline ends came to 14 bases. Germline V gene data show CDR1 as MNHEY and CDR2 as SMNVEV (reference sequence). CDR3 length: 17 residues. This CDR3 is CASSLSWQGKYQETQYF. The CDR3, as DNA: TGTGCCAGCAGTTTATCGTGGCAGGGGAAGTACCAAGAGACCCAGTACTTC.

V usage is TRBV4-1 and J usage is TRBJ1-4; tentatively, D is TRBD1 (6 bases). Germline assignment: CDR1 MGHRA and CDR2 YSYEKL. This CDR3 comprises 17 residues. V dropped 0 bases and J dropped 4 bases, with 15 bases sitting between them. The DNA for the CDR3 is TGCGCCAGCAGCCAAGAAGACAGGCGGGAGGGTAATGAAAAACTGTTTTTT. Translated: CASSQEDRREGNEKLFF.

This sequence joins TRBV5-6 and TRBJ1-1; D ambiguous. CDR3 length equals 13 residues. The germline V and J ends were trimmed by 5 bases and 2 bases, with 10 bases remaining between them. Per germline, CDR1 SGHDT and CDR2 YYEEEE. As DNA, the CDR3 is TGTGCCAGCAGTTTAACGACAAACACTGAAGCTTTCTTT. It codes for CASSLTTNTEAFF.

In DNA form, the CDR3 reads TGTGCCAGCAGTCCTACCGGGACACCCATATCAACTTTCTTT. It translates to CASSPTGTPISTFF. The chain couples TRBV2 to TRBJ1-1, with D perhaps TRBD1 (6 bases). In germline, CDR1 is SNHLY, CDR2 FYNNEI. Trimming took 5 bases from V and 12 from J, leaving 22 bases between them. The CDR3 sequence is 14 residues long.

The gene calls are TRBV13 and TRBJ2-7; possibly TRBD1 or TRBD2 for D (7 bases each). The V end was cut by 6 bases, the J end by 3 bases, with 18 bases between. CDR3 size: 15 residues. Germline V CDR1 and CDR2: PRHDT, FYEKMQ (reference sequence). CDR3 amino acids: CASSRTGEGYYEQYF. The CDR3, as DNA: TGTGCCAGCAGTCGTACAGGGGAGGGTTACTACGAGCAGTACTTC.

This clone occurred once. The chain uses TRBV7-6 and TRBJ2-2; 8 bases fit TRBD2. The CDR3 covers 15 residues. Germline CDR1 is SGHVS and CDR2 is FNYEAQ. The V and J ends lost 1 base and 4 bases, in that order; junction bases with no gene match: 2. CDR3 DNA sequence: TGTGCCAGCAGCTTAGAAGCGGGAGTCACCGGGGAGCTGTTTTTT. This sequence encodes CASSLEAGVTGELFF.

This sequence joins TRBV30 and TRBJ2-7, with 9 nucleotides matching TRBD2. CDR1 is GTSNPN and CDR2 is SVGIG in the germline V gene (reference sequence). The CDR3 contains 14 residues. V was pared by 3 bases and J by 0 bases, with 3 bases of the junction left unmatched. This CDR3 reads CAWSLAGHSYEQYF. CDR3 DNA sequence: TGTGCCTGGAGCCTAGCGGGGCACTCCTACGAGCAGTACTTC. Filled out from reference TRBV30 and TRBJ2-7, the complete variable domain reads SQTIHQWPATLVQPVGSPLSLECTVEGTSNPNLYWYRQAAGRGLQLLFYSVGIGQISSEVPQNLSASRPQDRQFILSSKKLLLSDSGFYLCAWSLAGHSYEQYFGPGTRLTVT.

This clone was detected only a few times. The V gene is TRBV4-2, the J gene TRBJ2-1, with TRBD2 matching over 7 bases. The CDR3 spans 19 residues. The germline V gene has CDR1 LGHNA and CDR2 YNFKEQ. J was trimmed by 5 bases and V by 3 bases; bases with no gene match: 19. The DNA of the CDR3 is TGTGCCAGCAGCCAGGACCCGAGGGGTAGGGGAGGGCCGAACAATGAGCAGTTCTTC. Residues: CASSQDPRGRGGPNNEQFF.

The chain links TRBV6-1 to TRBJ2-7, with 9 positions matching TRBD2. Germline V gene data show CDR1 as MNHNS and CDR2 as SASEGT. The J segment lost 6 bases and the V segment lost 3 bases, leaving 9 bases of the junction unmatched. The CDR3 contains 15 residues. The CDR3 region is CASSERVAGVFEQYF. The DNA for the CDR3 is TGTGCCAGCAGTGAGAGGGTAGCGGGGGTGTTCGAGCAGTACTTC.

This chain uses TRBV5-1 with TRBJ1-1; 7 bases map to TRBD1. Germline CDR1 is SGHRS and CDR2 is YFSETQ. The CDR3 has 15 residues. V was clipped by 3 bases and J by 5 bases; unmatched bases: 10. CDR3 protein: CASSWLDRYETEAFF. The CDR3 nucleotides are TGCGCCAGCAGCTGGCTGGACAGGTACGAAACTGAAGCTTTCTTT.

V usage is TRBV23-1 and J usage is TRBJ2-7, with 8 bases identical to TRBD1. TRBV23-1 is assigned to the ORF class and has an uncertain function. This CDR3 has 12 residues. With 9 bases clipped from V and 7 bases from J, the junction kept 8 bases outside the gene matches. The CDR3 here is CASFQGAGEQYF. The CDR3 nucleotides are TGCGCCAGTTTCCAGGGGGCGGGGGAGCAGTACTTC.

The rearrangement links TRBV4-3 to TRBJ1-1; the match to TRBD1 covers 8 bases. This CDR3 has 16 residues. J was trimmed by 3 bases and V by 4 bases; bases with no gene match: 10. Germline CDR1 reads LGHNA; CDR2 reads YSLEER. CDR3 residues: CASSPGQALVDTEAFF. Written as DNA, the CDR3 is TGCGCCAGCAGCCCGGGACAGGCGTTAGTGGACACTGAAGCTTTCTTT.